Listed below are T cell receptor beta chains from one sample, sequenced in a study of blood T cell repertoires in COVID-19. Produced via immunoSEQ multiplex PCR; TCRdb's table is partial and in-frame only. The sample includes about 110,000 clones, about 90% of them seen just once. The sequencing input was peripheral blood. The receptor set was obtained from a human donor in a cohort sampled during active COVID-19. Each CDR3 is given with its conserved first and last residue.

TRBJ1-2,TRBV6-5,CASSTGIGYTF
TRBJ2-1,TRBV27,CASSSDYNNEQFF
TRBJ2-2,TRBV7-2,CASSPGLGAGELFF
TRBJ2-2,TRBV7-9,CASRIAGGRLNTGELFF
TRBJ2-2,TRBV10-3,CAISESGTGVTGELFF
TRBJ1-2,TRBV6-5,CASKPGQAIYGYTF
TRBJ1-2,TRBV9,CASSGGQNYGYTF
TRBJ2-5,TRBV9,CASSVGASYQETQYF
TRBJ2-3,TRBV7-9,CASSPRLAGGPDTQYF
TRBJ2-3,TRBV19,CASSIRLAFTDTQYF
TRBJ2-2,TRBV19,CASSISGRAVPGELFF
TRBJ1-6,TRBV27,CASSLTGSYNSPLHF
TRBJ2-1,TRBV11-2,CASSFMTSGSYNEQFF
TRBJ2-1,TRBV5-4,CASSLGLAGGQSNEQFF
TRBJ2-7,TRBV2,CASTKGGSSYEQYF
TRBJ1-3,TRBV30,CAWGAEASSGNTIYF
TRBJ2-7,TRBV5-1,CASSRGQGARVLGEQYF
TRBJ2-7,TRBV7-9,CASSLNRGGSYEQYF
TRBJ2-3,TRBV9,CASSRGETQYF
TRBJ1-1,TRBV5-4,CASSLPGQGVTEAFF
TRBJ1-5,TRBV5-6,CASSSWTGGNNQPQHF
TRBJ1-4,TRBV10-3,CAISESGRTGEDEKLFF
TRBJ1-1,TRBV7-9,CASSAIPGQTNTEAFF
TRBJ1-1,TRBV6-5,CASSWDRAGTEAFF
TRBJ2-7,TRBV7-8,CASSSSGRANEQYF
TRBJ1-5,TRBV27,CASSSGAYQPQHF